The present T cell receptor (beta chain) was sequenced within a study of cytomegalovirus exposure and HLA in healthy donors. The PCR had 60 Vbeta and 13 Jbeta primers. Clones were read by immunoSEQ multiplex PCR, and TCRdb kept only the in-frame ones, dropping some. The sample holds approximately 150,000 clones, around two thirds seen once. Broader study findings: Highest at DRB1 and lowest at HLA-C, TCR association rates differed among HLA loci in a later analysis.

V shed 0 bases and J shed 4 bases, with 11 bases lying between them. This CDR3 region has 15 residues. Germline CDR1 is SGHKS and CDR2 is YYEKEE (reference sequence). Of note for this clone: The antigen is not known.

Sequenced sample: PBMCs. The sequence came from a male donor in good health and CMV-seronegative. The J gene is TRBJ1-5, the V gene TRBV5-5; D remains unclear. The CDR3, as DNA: TGTGCCAGCAGCTTGGGACCACCGGGGAATCAGCCCCAGCATTTT. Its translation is CASSLGPPGNQPQHF.